Each of the 11 T cell receptor beta chains below was sequenced from the same sample in a study of CD8 T cells in ankylosing spondylitis. General study findings and limits: Within ankylosing spondylitis blood, a TCR beta motif made up of under 10 highly homologous variants appeared to be characteristic.

Their recognized antigens are unknown. MiXCR, run by TCRdb on the 5' RACE reads, gives a single entry per CDR3 protein. The profile shows about 510,000 distinct CDR3 sequences, roughly 5% of them singletons. Specimen: blood, either unsorted or a sorted T cell fraction (not recorded which). These receptors all come from a male donor with ankylosing spondylitis.

This clonotype came up a few times. The rearrangement joins TRBV20-1 to TRBJ1-1; 10 positions agree with TRBD1. The V gene end was trimmed by 6 bases and the J gene end by 3 bases; junction bases not matched to a gene: 13. The germline V gene encodes CDR1 DFQATT and CDR2 SNEGSKA (reference sequence). CDR3 size: 16 residues. The CDR3 DNA sequence: TGCAGTGCGCCAAGACGGGACAGGGGCTTGGACACTGAAGCTTTCTTT. Its protein is CSAPRRDRGLDTEAFF.

This clonotype was detected ten times or more. The rearrangement links TRBV20-1 to TRBJ2-1; 11 nucleotides agree with TRBD2. The CDR3 spans 17 residues. In germline, CDR1 is DFQATT, CDR2 SNEGSKA (reference sequence). After removal of 3 bases from V and 0 bases from J, the junction contained 7 bases not matched to a gene. The CDR3, as DNA: TGCAGTGCTAGTTTACTAGCGGGGGACAGCTCCTACAATGAGCAGTTCTTC. Its translation: CSASLLAGDSSYNEQFF.

This clonotype was picked up a small number of times. This chain connects TRBV7-3 to TRBJ2-2, with D unresolved. Looked up from germline, CDR1 is SGHTA and CDR2 is FQGTGA. The V end was cut by 1 base, the J end by 3 bases, with 6 bases between. The CDR3 consists of 14 residues. Here the CDR3 DNA reads TGTGCCAGCAGCTTAAGGCGTGACACCGGGGAGCTGTTTTTT. This translates into CASSLRRDTGELFF.

This clonotype was picked up many times. The rearrangement uses TRBV20-1 and TRBJ1-2, with 7 nucleotides matching TRBD1. Germline values: CDR1 DFQATT, CDR2 SNEGSKA (reference sequence). The CDR3 is 14 amino acids. V trimming: 6 bases; J trimming: 2 bases; junction bases outside the gene matches: 9. The CDR3 DNA reads TGCAGTGCCGATACAGGGGAGGCCAACTATGGCTACACCTTC. Its translation is CSADTGEANYGYTF.

There are many counts of this clonotype. This chain joins TRBV7-9 and TRBJ2-1; D remains ambiguous. There are 11 residues in the CDR3. Trimming pared 5 bases from V and 10 bases from J, leaving 9 bases between. Germline values: CDR1 SEHNR, CDR2 FQNEAQ (reference sequence). CDR3 protein: CASSLYWEQFF. Here the CDR3 DNA reads TGTGCCAGCAGCCTCTACTGGGAGCAGTTCTTC.

This clonotype was seen repeatedly, ten times or more. The chain joins TRBV7-8 to TRBJ2-1; 12 bases agree with TRBD2. The CDR3 totals 14 residues. The trim removed 6 bases at V and 5 bases at J, leaving 2 bases unmatched. CDR1 and CDR2 (germline): SGHVS, FQNEAQ. CDR3 region: CASRRTSGNNEQFF. In DNA form, the CDR3 reads TGTGCCAGCAGGCGGACTAGCGGGAACAATGAGCAGTTCTTC.

This clonotype appeared many times. The chain has TRBV20-1 and TRBJ1-1; a possible D gene is TRBD1 (6 bases). The CDR3 length is 12 residues. From germline, CDR1 is DFQATT and CDR2 SNEGSKA (reference sequence). The ends were cut back, 6 bases at V and 7 bases at J, with 15 bases in the middle. The CDR3 bases are TGCAGTGCCCAAAAACCACAGGGTGAAGCTTTCTTT. Protein sequence: CSAQKPQGEAFF.

This clonotype was recorded many times. The chain combines TRBV24-1 with TRBJ1-2; the D gene is possibly TRBD1 (6 bases). The CDR3 totals 14 residues. Trimming stripped 4 bases from V and 8 bases from J, with 16 bases between. Germline CDR1 and CDR2: KGHDR and SFDVKD. CDR3 sequence: CATSDATGAYGYTF. CDR3 nucleotide sequence: TGTGCCACCAGTGACGCAACGGGGGCCTACGGCTACACCTTC.

The rearrangement uses TRBV4-3 and TRBJ1-1, with D perhaps TRBD1 (5 bases). Between the trimmed V and J ends, which lost 1 base and 4 bases, there was a span of 13 bases. CDR3 length equals 15 residues. Germline loops: CDR1 LGHNA, CDR2 YSLEER. CDR3 protein: CASSQAWRRGTEAFF. Written as DNA, the CDR3 is TGCGCCAGCAGCCAAGCGTGGAGAAGGGGCACTGAAGCTTTCTTT.

There are many counts of this clonotype. The V call is TRBV20-1, the J call TRBJ2-1; 7 bases line up with TRBD2. The V and J ends lost 5 bases and 4 bases, in that order; junction bases with no gene match: 8. The CDR3 length is 14 residues. Germline V lookup: CDR1 DFQATT, CDR2 SNEGSKA (reference sequence). The CDR3 DNA reads as TGCAGTGCTCTCTGGGGGGGGGAGTACAATGAGCAGTTCTTC. Translated: CSALWGGEYNEQFF.

The chain carries TRBV11-3 and TRBJ2-1, with D perhaps given as TRBD1 or TRBD2 (5 bases each). In germline, CDR1 is SGHNT, CDR2 YENEEA. The CDR3 is made up of 13 amino acids. V shed 5 bases and J shed 10 bases, with 15 bases lying between them. For the CDR3, the DNA is TGTGCCAGCAGCATGGGGCCGAGGGACGAGCAGTTCTTC. This translates into CASSMGPRDEQFF.